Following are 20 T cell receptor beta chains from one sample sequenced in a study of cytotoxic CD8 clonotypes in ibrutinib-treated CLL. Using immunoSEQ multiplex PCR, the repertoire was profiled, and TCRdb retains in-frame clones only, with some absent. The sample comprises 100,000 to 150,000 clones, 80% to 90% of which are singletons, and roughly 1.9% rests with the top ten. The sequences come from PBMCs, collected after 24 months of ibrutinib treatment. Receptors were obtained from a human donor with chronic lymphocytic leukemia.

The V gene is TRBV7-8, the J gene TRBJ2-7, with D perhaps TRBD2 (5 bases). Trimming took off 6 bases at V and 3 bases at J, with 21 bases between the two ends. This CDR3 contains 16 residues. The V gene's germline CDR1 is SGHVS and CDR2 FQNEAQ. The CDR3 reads CASRGASPNNHYEQYF. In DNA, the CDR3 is TGTGCCAGCAGGGGAGCCTCGCCCAACAACCACTACGAGCAGTACTTC.

The CDR3 region is CASSQETSGRFNEQFF. CDR3 nucleotide sequence: TGCGCCAGCAGCCAAGAAACTAGCGGGAGGTTCAATGAGCAGTTCTTC. This rearrangement joins TRBV4-1 to TRBJ2-1; the match to TRBD2 covers 12 bases. V lost 0 bases, J lost 6 bases, and 3 bases stayed unmatched. Germline CDR1 reads MGHRA; CDR2 reads YSYEKL. The CDR3 has 16 residues.

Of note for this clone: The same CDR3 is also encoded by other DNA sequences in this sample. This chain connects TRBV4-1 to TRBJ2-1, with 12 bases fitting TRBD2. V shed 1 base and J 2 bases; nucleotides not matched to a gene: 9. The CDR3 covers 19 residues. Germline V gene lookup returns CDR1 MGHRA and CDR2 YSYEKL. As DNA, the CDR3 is TGCGCCAGCAGCCAAGTCGCTCTAGCGGGGGGGCGGGCCTACAATGAGCAGTTCTTC. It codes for CASSQVALAGGRAYNEQFF.

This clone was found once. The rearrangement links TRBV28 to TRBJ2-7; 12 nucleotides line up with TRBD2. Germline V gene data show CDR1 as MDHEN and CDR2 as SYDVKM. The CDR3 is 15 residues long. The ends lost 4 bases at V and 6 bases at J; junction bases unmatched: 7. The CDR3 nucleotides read TGTGCCAGCAGTTCCCCTAGCGGGAGGGCCAGCGAGCAGTACTTC. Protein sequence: CASSSPSGRASEQYF. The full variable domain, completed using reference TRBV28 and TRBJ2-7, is DVKVTQSSRYLVKRTGEKVFLECVQDMDHENMFWYRQDPGLGLRLIYFSYDVKMKEKGDIPEGYSVSREKKERFSLILESASTNQTSMYLCASSSPSGRASEQYFGPGTRLTVT.

The CDR3 reads CASGQGDEAFF. In DNA form, the CDR3 reads TGTGCCAGCGGGCAGGGGGATGAAGCTTTCTTT. This sequence joins TRBV4-2 and TRBJ1-1; 7 positions agree with TRBD1. CDR3 length equals 11 residues. With 8 bases clipped from V and 7 bases from J, the junction kept 4 bases outside the gene matches. Germline CDR1 LGHNA, CDR2 YNFKEQ.

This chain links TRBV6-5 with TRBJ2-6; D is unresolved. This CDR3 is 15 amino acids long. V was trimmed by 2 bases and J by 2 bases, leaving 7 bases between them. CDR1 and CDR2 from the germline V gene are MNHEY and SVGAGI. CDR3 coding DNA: TGTGCCAGCAGTTACAGAGTTCCTGGGGCCAACGTCCTGACTTTC. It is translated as CASSYRVPGANVLTF.

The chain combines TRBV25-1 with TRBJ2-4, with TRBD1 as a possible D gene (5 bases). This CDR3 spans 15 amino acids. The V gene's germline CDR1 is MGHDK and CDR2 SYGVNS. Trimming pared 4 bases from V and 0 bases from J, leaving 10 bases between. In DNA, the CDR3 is TGTGCCAGCAGTGCGTCAGGGCTAGCCAAAAACATTCAGTACTTC. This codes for CASSASGLAKNIQYF.

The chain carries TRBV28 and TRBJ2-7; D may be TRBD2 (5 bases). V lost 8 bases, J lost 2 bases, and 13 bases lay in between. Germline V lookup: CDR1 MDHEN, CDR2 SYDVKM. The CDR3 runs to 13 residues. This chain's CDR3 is CASRGQSTYEQYF. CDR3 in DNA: TGTGCCAGCCGGGGTCAGTCCACCTACGAGCAGTACTTC.

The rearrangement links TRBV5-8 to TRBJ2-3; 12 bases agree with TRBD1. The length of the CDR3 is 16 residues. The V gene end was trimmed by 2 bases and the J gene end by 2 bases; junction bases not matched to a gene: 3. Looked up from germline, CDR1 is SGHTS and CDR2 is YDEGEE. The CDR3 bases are TGTGCCAGCAGCTTATTGGGACAGGGGGCCACAGATACGCAGTATTTT. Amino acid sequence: CASSLLGQGATDTQYF. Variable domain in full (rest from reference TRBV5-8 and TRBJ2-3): EAGVTQSPTHLIKTRGQQATLRCSPISGHTSVYWYQQALGLGLQFLLWYDEGEERNRGNFPPRFSGRQFPNYSSELNVNALELEDSALYLCASSLLGQGATDTQYFGPGTRLTVL.

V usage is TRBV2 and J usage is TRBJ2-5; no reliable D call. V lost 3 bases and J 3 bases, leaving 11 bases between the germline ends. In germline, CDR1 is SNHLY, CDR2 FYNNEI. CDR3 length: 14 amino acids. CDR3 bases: TGTGCCAGCAGTGATCTGGCAGGAGAAGAGACCCAGTACTTC. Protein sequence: CASSDLAGEETQYF.

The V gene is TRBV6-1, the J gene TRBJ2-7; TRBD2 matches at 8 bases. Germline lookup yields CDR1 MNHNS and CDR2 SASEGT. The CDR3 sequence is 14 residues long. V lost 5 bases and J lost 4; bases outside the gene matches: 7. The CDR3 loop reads CASSLAGKRYEQYF. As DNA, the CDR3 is TGTGCCAGCAGTTTAGCGGGAAAGAGGTACGAGCAGTACTTC.

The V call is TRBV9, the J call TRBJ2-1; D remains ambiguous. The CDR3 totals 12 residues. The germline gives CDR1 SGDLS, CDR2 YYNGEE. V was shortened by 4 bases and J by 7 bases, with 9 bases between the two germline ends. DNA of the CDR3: TGTGCCAGCAGCCCCGGTTCTAATGAGCAGTTCTTC. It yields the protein CASSPGSNEQFF.

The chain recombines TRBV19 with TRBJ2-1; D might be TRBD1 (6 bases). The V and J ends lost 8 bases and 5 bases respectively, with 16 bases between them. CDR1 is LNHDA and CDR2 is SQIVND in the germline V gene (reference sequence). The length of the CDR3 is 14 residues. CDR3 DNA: TGTGCCAGTGGTAGCAGGGGCTTGGACAATGAGCAGTTCTTC. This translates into CASGSRGLDNEQFF.

The CDR3 DNA reads as TGTGCCAGCAGCGCCTGGGACAGCAATCAGCCCCAGCATTTT. It codes for CASSAWDSNQPQHF. This sequence joins TRBV28 and TRBJ1-5, with D possibly being TRBD1 (5 bases). The CDR3 has 14 residues. V dropped 6 bases and J dropped 1 base, with 10 bases sitting between them. The germline V gene has CDR1 MDHEN and CDR2 SYDVKM.

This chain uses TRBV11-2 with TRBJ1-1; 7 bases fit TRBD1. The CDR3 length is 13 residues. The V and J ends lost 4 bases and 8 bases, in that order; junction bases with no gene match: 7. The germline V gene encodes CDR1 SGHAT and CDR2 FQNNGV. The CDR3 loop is CASSSSWGQEAFF. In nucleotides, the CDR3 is TGTGCCAGCAGCTCTTCCTGGGGACAGGAAGCTTTCTTT.

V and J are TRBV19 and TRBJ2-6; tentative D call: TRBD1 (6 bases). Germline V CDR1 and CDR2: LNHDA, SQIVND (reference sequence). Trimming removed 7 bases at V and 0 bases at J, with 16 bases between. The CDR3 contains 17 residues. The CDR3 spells CASKSDRRYSGANVLTF. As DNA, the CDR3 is TGTGCCAGTAAAAGTGACAGGCGCTACTCTGGGGCCAACGTCCTGACTTTC.

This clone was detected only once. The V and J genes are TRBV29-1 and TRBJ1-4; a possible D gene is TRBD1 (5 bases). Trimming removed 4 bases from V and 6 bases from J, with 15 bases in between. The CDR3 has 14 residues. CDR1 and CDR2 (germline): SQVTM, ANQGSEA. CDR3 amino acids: CSVATVFNDEKLFF. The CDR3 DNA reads TGCAGCGTTGCGACAGTTTTCAATGATGAAAAACTGTTTTTT.

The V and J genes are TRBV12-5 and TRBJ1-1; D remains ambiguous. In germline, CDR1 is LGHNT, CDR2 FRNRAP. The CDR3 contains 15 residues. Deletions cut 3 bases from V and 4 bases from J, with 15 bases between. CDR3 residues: CASGLEIGVGTEAFF. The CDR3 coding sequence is TGTGCTAGTGGTTTAGAGATCGGGGTGGGCACTGAAGCTTTCTTT.

The CDR3 DNA reads TGTGCCAGCAGTGAAGCTGGGGACTATGGCTACACCTTC. Translated: CASSEAGDYGYTF. This chain uses TRBV6-1 with TRBJ1-2, with D uncertain. This CDR3 is 13 amino acids long. Trimming took off 0 bases at V and 3 bases at J, with 5 bases between the two ends. The V gene's germline CDR1 is MNHNS and CDR2 SASEGT.

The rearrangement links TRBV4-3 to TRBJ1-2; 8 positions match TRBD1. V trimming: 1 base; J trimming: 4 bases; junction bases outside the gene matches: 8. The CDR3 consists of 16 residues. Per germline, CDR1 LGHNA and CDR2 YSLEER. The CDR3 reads CASSQGRQGAGYGYTF. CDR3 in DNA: TGCGCCAGCAGCCAAGGTCGGCAGGGGGCTGGCTATGGCTACACCTTC.